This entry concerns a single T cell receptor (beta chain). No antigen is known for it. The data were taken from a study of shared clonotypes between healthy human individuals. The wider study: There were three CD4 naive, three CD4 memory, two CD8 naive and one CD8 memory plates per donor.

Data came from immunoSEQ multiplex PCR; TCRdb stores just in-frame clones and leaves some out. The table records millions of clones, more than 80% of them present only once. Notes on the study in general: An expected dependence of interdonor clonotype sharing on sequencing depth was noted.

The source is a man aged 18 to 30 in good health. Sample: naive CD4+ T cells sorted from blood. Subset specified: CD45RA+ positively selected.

The CDR3 nucleotides are TGTGCCAGCAGCTTGAACACACAGGGGTTTACCTACAATGAGCAGTTCTTC. This gives the protein CASSLNTQGFTYNEQFF. This chain joins TRBV5-6 and TRBJ2-1; 7 bases are a match to TRBD1. Looked up from germline, CDR1 is SGHDT and CDR2 is YYEEEE. This CDR3 has 17 amino acids. After removal of 1 base from V and 2 bases from J, the junction contained 9 bases not matched to a gene. Full variable domain (outside the CDR3, taken from reference TRBV5-6 and TRBJ2-1): DAGVTQSPTHLIKTRGQQVTLRCSPKSGHDTVSWYQQALGQGPQFIFQYYEEEERQRGNFPDRFSGHQFPNYSSELNVNALLLGDSALYLCASSLNTQGFTYNEQFFGPGTRLTVL.